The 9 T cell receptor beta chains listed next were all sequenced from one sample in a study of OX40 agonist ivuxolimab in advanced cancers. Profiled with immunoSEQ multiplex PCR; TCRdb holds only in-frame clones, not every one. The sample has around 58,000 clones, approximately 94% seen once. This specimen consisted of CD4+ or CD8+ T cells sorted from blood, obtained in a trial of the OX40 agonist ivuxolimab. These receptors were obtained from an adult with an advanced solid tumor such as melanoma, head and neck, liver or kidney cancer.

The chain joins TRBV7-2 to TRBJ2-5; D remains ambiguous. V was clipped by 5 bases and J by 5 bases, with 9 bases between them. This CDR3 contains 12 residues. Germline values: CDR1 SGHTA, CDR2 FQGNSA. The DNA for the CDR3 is TGTGCCAGCAGCCCTCCCAGGGAGACCCAGTACTTC. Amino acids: CASSPPRETQYF.

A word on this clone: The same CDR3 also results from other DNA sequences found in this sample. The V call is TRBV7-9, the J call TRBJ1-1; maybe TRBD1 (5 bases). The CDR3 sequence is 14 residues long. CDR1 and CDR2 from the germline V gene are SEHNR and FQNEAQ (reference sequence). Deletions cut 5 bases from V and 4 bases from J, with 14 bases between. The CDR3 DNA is TGTGCCAGCAGCCGGGAGGGGCGGCTCACTGAAGCTTTCTTT. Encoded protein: CASSREGRLTEAFF.

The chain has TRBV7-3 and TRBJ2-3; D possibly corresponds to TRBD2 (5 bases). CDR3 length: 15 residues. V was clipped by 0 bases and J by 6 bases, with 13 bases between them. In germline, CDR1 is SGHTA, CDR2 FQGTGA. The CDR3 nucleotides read TGTGCCAGCAGCTTAACGGGCAGCGGATCGGATACGCAGTATTTT. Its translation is CASSLTGSGSDTQYF.

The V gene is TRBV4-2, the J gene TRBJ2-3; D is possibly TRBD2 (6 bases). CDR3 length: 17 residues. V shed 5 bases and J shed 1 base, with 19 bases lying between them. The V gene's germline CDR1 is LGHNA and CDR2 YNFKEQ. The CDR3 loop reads CASSLEGFHLRTDTQYF. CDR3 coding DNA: TGTGCCAGCAGCTTGGAGGGGTTCCACCTCCGCACAGATACGCAGTATTTT.

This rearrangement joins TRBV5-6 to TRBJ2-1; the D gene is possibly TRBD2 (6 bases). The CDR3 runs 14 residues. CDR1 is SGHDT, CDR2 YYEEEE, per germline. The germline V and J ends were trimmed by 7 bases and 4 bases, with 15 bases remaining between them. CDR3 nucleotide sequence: TGTGCCAGCCGCTACCGTGGGAGGTACAATGAGCAGTTCTTC. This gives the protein CASRYRGRYNEQFF.

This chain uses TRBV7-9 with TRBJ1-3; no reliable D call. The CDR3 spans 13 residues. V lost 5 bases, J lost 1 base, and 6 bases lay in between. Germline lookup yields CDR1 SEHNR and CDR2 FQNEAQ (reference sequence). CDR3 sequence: CASSGGSGNTIYF. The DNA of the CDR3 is TGTGCCAGCAGCGGCGGGTCTGGAAACACCATATATTTT.

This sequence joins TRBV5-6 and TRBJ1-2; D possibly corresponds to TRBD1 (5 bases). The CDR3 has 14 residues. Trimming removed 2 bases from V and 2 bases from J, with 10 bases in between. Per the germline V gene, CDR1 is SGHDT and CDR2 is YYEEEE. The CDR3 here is CASSLGHPNYGYTF. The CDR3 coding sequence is TGTGCCAGCAGCTTAGGACACCCGAACTATGGCTACACCTTC.

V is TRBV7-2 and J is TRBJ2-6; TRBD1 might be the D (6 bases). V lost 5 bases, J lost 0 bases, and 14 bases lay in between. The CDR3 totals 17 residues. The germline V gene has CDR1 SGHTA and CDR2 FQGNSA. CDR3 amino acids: CASSPWTDDSGANVLTF. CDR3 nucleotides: TGTGCCAGCAGCCCTTGGACAGACGACTCTGGGGCCAACGTCCTGACTTTC. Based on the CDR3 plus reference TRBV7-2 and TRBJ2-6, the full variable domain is GAGVSQSPSNKVTEKGKDVELRCDPISGHTALYWYRQSLGQGLEFLIYFQGNSAPDKSGLPSDRFSAERTGGSVSTLTIQRTQQEDSAVYLCASSPWTDDSGANVLTFGAGSRLTVL.

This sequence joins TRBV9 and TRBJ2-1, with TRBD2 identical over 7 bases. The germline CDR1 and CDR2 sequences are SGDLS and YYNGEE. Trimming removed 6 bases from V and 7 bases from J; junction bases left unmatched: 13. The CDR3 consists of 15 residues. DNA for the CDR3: TGTGCCAGCACCAACGGGGGAGGGCCAACGAATGAGCAGTTCTTC. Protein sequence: CASTNGGGPTNEQFF.